The clone carrying this T cell receptor beta chain was detected many times. The antigen remains undetermined. The data belong to a study of neurological immune-mediated disorders. A single record per CDR3 protein comes from TCRdb applying MiXCR to the 5' RACE reads. The sample contains about 55,000 distinct CDR3 sequences, about 4.2% of which appear only once. Germline CDR1 reads SGHTA; CDR2 reads FQGNSA. After removal of 2 bases from V and 9 bases from J, the junction contained 11 bases not matched to a gene. This CDR3 is built from 15 residues. Study findings and constraints: Expanded clones shared no identical CDR3 amino acid sequences across subjects, which suggested private TCR-beta repertoires in all groups.

This receptor was obtained from a man aged 45 to 65 with multiple sclerosis. Sample: PBMCs. The chain has TRBV7-2 and TRBJ2-7, with TRBD1 matching over 9 bases. DNA for the CDR3: TGTGCCAGCAGCTTATCTCCGGGACAGGGAAGTTGGCAGTACTTC. It encodes CASSLSPGQGSWQYF. Drawing the rest from reference TRBV7-2 and TRBJ2-7, the complete variable domain is GAGVSQSPSNKVTEKGKDVELRCDPISGHTALYWYRQSLGQGLEFLIYFQGNSAPDKSGLPSDRFSAERTGGSVSTLTIQRTQQEDSAVYLCASSLSPGQGSWQYFGPGTRLTVT.